A single sample is the source of the 14 T cell receptor beta chains below, sequenced in a study of T cell responses to AZD1222 COVID-19 vaccine. The assay was immunoSEQ multiplex PCR, and TCRdb's table has in-frame clones only and misses some. Of around 25,000 clones listed, around nine tenths were seen once; the top ten hold under 35%. The starting material was peripheral blood, obtained 28 days after the second AZD1222 dose. These TCRs come from an adult who received the AZD1222 COVID-19 vaccine.

The CDR3 sequence is CASSRDRTNYGYTF. CDR3 nucleotide sequence: TGTGCCAGTAGTCGGGACAGAACTAACTATGGCTACACCTTC. The rearrangement links TRBV19 to TRBJ1-2; the match to TRBD1 covers 7 bases. The CDR3 contains 14 residues. V lost 5 bases, J lost 0 bases, and 3 bases stayed unmatched. Germline V lookup: CDR1 LNHDA, CDR2 SQIVND (reference sequence).

This clone appeared once. The V call is TRBV5-1, the J call TRBJ2-3, with 11 bases aligning to TRBD2. The CDR3 runs to 17 residues. Germline V lookup: CDR1 SGHRS, CDR2 YFSETQ. V shed 5 bases and J 3 bases; nucleotides not matched to a gene: 11. CDR3 sequence: CASSPPVAGGGTDTQYF. CDR3 DNA: TGCGCCAGCAGTCCTCCTGTAGCGGGAGGGGGGACAGATACGCAGTATTTT.

V and J are TRBV5-3 and TRBJ1-2; D is possibly TRBD1 (6 bases). TRBV5-3 has ORF status, its function being uncertain. The length of the CDR3 is 18 residues. V was clipped by 5 bases and J by 0 bases, with 23 bases between them. The CDR3 DNA reads as TGTGCCAGAAGTTACATCCGGGACCCAGGGGCCTCTAACTATGGCTACACCTTC. Translation gives CARSYIRDPGASNYGYTF.

This chain joins TRBV4-1 and TRBJ1-1; D is possibly TRBD1 (5 bases). The CDR3 has 14 residues. V was pared by 2 bases and J by 11 bases, with 18 bases between. The germline gives CDR1 MGHRA, CDR2 YSYEKL. CDR3 nucleotides: TGCGCCAGCAGCCAACCATCTCAGGGACGGGTGGCTTTCTTT. Its protein product is CASSQPSQGRVAFF.

The chain uses TRBV5-1 and TRBJ2-3; 7 nucleotides align to TRBD2. Per germline, CDR1 SGHRS and CDR2 YFSETQ. The ends lost 0 bases at V and 4 bases at J; junction bases unmatched: 8. The CDR3 consists of 16 residues. CDR3: CASSLGALAVSDTQYF. CDR3 nucleotide sequence: TGCGCCAGCAGCTTGGGGGCCCTAGCGGTCTCAGATACGCAGTATTTT.

The genes are TRBV19 and TRBJ2-7; TRBD1 matches 8 bases. With 2 bases clipped from V and 7 bases from J, the junction kept 10 bases outside the gene matches. CDR1 LNHDA and CDR2 SQIVND come from the germline V gene (reference sequence). The CDR3 runs to 15 residues. In DNA, the CDR3 is TGTGCCAGTAGTATAAACCCCGGACAGGGTGGAGAGCAGTACTTC. It codes for CASSINPGQGGEQYF.

V is TRBV10-1 and J is TRBJ2-1; TRBD2 might be the D (6 bases). The CDR3 extends over 13 amino acids. Trimming removed 2 bases from V and 8 bases from J, with 10 bases in between. CDR1 and CDR2 (germline): WNHNN, SYGVQD (reference sequence). The CDR3 DNA reads as TGCGCCAGCAGTGAGGGCGGGAACGATGAGCAGTTCTTC. Translated, it gives CASSEGGNDEQFF.

J is TRBJ1-2 and V is TRBV30; D unresolved. The V gene's germline CDR1 is GTSNPN and CDR2 SVGIG (reference sequence). The V end lost 4 bases, the J end lost 8 bases, and 11 bases lay between the germline ends. This CDR3 comprises 11 residues. CDR3 loop: CAWTAGAGYTF. Here the CDR3 DNA reads TGTGCCTGGACGGCAGGTGCGGGCTACACCTTC.

This chain joins TRBV4-3 and TRBJ1-2; a weak D match, TRBD1 (5 bases). CDR3 length: 16 amino acids. V lost 4 bases and J 4 bases, leaving 19 bases between the germline ends. Germline loops: CDR1 LGHNA, CDR2 YSLEER. The CDR3 DNA reads as TGCGCCAGCAGCCCCGGTGGCTCGGGGGGTAGCTATGGCTACACCTTC. Translated, it gives CASSPGGSGGSYGYTF.

The chain joins TRBV5-1 to TRBJ2-1; 7 bases line up with TRBD1. Germline assignment: CDR1 SGHRS and CDR2 YFSETQ. The V gene end was trimmed by 0 bases and the J gene end by 5 bases; junction bases not matched to a gene: 5. CDR3 length: 15 residues. As DNA, the CDR3 is TGCGCCAGCAGCTTGGTTCGGGACAGTAACAATGAGCAGTTCTTC. Its translation is CASSLVRDSNNEQFF. Filled out from reference TRBV5-1 and TRBJ2-1, the complete variable domain reads KAGVTQTPRYLIKTRGQQVTLSCSPISGHRSVSWYQQTPGQGLQFLFEYFSETQRNKGNFPGRFSGRQFSNSRSEMNVSTLELGDSALYLCASSLVRDSNNEQFFGPGTRLTVL.

In its sample, this clone was seen once. J is TRBJ2-3 and V is TRBV7-3; TRBD2 matches at 14 bases. V dropped 1 base and J dropped 10; count of bases not matched to a gene: 13. Per the germline V gene, CDR1 is SGHTA and CDR2 is FQGTGA. The CDR3 extends over 18 amino acids. As DNA, the CDR3 is TGTGCCAGCAGCTTAAATGCCCCGGGACTAGCGGGAGACTTGGCGCAGTATTTT. Its protein is CASSLNAPGLAGDLAQYF.

This clone was picked up one time. The V gene is TRBV7-8, the J gene TRBJ2-2; 10 nucleotides line up with TRBD2. V was clipped by 4 bases and J by 5 bases; unmatched bases: 10. The CDR3 totals 17 residues. Germline CDR1 reads SGHVS; CDR2 reads FQNEAQ. The CDR3 loop is CASSSTAGGPGTGELFF. The CDR3 region has the DNA TGTGCCAGCAGCTCTACAGCGGGAGGGCCAGGAACCGGGGAGCTGTTTTTT.

This chain connects TRBV3-1 (or the pseudogene TRBV3-2) to TRBJ2-2, with D unresolved. Germline CDR1 is LGHDT and CDR2 is YNNKEL (reference sequence). The V end was cut by 1 base, the J end by 8 bases, with 8 bases between. This CDR3 contains 13 residues. DNA of the CDR3: TGTGCCAGCAGCCAAGGAGCCCTGGGGGAGCTGTTTTTT. Translating it yields CASSQGALGELFF.

By share of the sample, this clone is large (0.1 to 1%). This chain links TRBV28 with TRBJ2-7; tentative D call: TRBD1 (6 bases). Trimming took off 7 bases at V and 3 bases at J, with 22 bases between the two ends. Looked up from germline, CDR1 is MDHEN and CDR2 is SYDVKM. This CDR3 has 16 residues. In DNA, the CDR3 is TGTGCCAGCAACCTGGGGGCAGGTTTATCCCGCTACGAGCAGTACTTC. Encoded protein: CASNLGAGLSRYEQYF.